These T cell receptor beta chains were read from a single sample in a study of T cell responses to AZD1222 COVID-19 vaccine. Sequencing was performed with immunoSEQ multiplex PCR; in TCRdb, only in-frame clones are kept and a portion is missing. The table lists roughly 96,000 clones, approximately 88% of them singletons, with roughly an eighth in the top ten. Specimen: peripheral blood, collected 28 days after the second AZD1222 dose. The receptors stem from an adult who received the AZD1222 COVID-19 vaccine. CDR3s include the opening cysteine and the closing phenylalanine or tryptophan.

v_call	j_call	cdr3_aa
TRBV19	TRBJ1-2	CASSIGGDSRGYTF
TRBV27	TRBJ2-3	CASTQGPGTDTQYF
TRBV10-1	TRBJ1-1	CASSREAYTEAFF
TRBV4-2	TRBJ2-5	CASSQGPRQGTGETQYF
TRBV7-9	TRBJ2-5	CASSFPLETQYF
TRBV12-3/TRBV12-4	TRBJ1-1	CASSLQEYTEAFF
TRBV6-1	TRBJ2-2	CASSDGQFTGELFF
TRBV5-1	TRBJ1-4	CASSLEVGQGFGKLFF
TRBV12-3/TRBV12-4	TRBJ2-1	CASSLRSYNEQFF
TRBV28	TRBJ1-1	CASSLTDYTEAFF
TRBV15	TRBJ1-1	CATSTLRGTEAFF
TRBV19	TRBJ1-2	CASSYRVGYTF
TRBV23-1	TRBJ2-3	CASSQSGDTQYF
TRBV6-5	TRBJ1-2	CASSSGGAAGYGYTF
TRBV5-1	TRBJ2-3	CASSLHQGGPPSTDTQYF
TRBV14	TRBJ1-1	CASRRQGQVDTEAFF
TRBV7-2	TRBJ2-3	CASSTQGADTQYF
TRBV15	TRBJ1-6	CATSRDVGYNSPLHF
TRBV20-1	TRBJ1-2	CSASTGTGTSYTF
TRBV6-5	TRBJ2-7	CATGTSGVYSYEQYF
TRBV6-1	TRBJ2-7	CASSEGDSSYEQYF
TRBV21-1	TRBJ1-3	CASSKDRAPSGNTIYF
TRBV14	TRBJ2-7	CASSHLNGHEQYF
TRBV11-2	TRBJ2-3	CASSLVADSTDTQYF
TRBV5-1	TRBJ1-5	CASTTLPPGQGFSNQPQHF
TRBV7-9	TRBJ2-1	CASSLGSGTNNNEQFF
TRBV18	TRBJ2-5	CASSEIRGETQYF
TRBV6-1	TRBJ1-1	CASSEMDGYTEAFF
TRBV10-2	TRBJ1-3	CASSGHTGSGHF
TRBV3-1/TRBV3-2	TRBJ1-2	CASSQTTGDYGYTF
TRBV27	TRBJ2-2	CASSLRTGSGDTGELFF
TRBV29-1	TRBJ2-5	CSVSLAGGGETQYF
TRBV5-1	TRBJ1-1	CASSSRTGRDTEAFF
TRBV11-2	TRBJ2-7	CASSSTSGGYYEQYF
TRBV7-2	TRBJ1-2	CASSLASGGSGGYTF
TRBV2	TRBJ2-3	CASSYGPGTDTQYF
TRBV9	TRBJ1-2	CASSVAGTENYGYTF
TRBV11-2	TRBJ2-1	CAIRRQRELNEQFF
TRBV29-1	TRBJ2-3	CSVGPGTGEVDTQYF
TRBV20-1	TRBJ2-1	CSASSASGSANEQFF
TRBV5-1	TRBJ1-6	CASSYLRQGAGSPLHF
TRBV5-1	TRBJ2-7	CASGPGQRTYEQYF
TRBV6-5	TRBJ1-5	CASSDRSDQPQHF
TRBV18	TRBJ2-3	CASSPPYLKGLGGDTQYF
TRBV7-9	TRBJ2-5	CASRTYRGAETQYF
TRBV3-1/TRBV3-2	TRBJ2-7	CASSHLGGRLAEQYF
TRBV18	TRBJ2-5	CASSPQYQETQYF
TRBV24-1	TRBJ2-7	CATSDTAQPGRTSFYEQYF
TRBV5-5	TRBJ2-2	CASTLRGTGELFF
TRBV9	TRBJ2-3	CASSARLAGSTDTQYF
TRBV27	TRBJ1-1	CASSFGVDTEAFF
TRBV28	TRBJ2-3	CASSSLHTGKDTQYF
TRBV2	TRBJ2-3	CASSEAEGRWLAGGFTDTQYF
TRBV5-1	TRBJ1-1	CASSSGRLNTEAFF
TRBV7-9	TRBJ2-3	CASSRDVTDTQYF